The present T cell receptor (beta chain) was sequenced within a study of blood T cell repertoires in COVID-19 (dated by TCRdb to the early 2020s). With respect to the entire study: Samples from collaborators originated in the United States, Italy and Spain and spanned both the acute and convalescent phases of COVID-19. The samples were drawn from the first 160 participants of the ongoing ImmuneRACE study and from 1,254 subjects provided by 6 global collaborators. The material from the prospective study consisted of cDNA or gDNA derived from T cells, B-cell-depleted T cells, or PBMCs. Nearly every sample came with metadata listing a de-identified subject ID, COVID-19 status, age in years and sex. Where available, HLA class I and class II types were obtained from metadata supplied by the sample provider rather than from assay-based typing. Subjects who had been exposed to COVID-19, were actively infected with it, or had recovered from it provided the deeply sampled blood TCRbeta repertoires that made up the dataset. A freely available public database, intended as a resource for researchers studying the immune response to SARS-CoV-2, is where the repertoires were released. What the study reported, not specific to this receptor: Clinical and demographic metadata were provided uncurated, with the amount varying by source and participant.

This clone was detected once. The antigen this receptor binds is unknown. Base qualities are not at hand, and no much larger clone is one base apart. The immunoSEQ Assay, a bias-controlled multiplex PCR, was used to amplify TCRbeta CDR3 regions from genomic DNA. The original methods were these. Within the assay, amplification of reference gene primers was used to estimate how many nucleated cells each sample contained. To quantify the absolute abundance of each unique TCRbeta CDR3 rearrangement, sequence reads were collapsed and filtered. Productive Simpson clonality was computed per sample as the square root of Simpson's diversity index over productive rearrangements. Here the immuneACCESS table is served through TCRdb, limited to in-frame sequences with V and J called. Missing clones are a known gap in these copies; in checked studies unresolved V genes cover under half, and the rest lacks a known reason. V and J calls and clone size come straight from that table; D and trimming were deduced from the DNA. Present in this sample are approximately 97,000 clones, 87% of which were seen just once. The top ten hold 20% of the sample.

Each collaborating institution followed its own protocols to collect whole blood in K2EDTA tubes. For TCRbeta analysis, collaborators shipped samples in one of three forms: frozen whole blood, isolated PBMCs, or DNA extracted from either of those sample types. The origin of this receptor is a human donor in a cohort sampled during active COVID-19. Input material: peripheral blood.

CDR3 sequence: CASGLDSGTPSGNTIYF. The DNA is TGTGCTAGTGGTTTGGACTCGGGTACGCCCTCTGGAAACACCATATATTTT. The chain links TRBV12-5 with TRBJ1-3; the D segment cannot be called with confidence. V is clipped by 1 base and J by 0 bases, and the sequence between their germline boundaries is 13 bases long. Inclusive of the bounding cysteine and phenylalanine, the CDR3 is 17 residues long. Just the 51-base CDR3 DNA is kept, in frame starting at base 1. Via the germline V gene, CDR1 is LGHNT and CDR2 FRNRAP.